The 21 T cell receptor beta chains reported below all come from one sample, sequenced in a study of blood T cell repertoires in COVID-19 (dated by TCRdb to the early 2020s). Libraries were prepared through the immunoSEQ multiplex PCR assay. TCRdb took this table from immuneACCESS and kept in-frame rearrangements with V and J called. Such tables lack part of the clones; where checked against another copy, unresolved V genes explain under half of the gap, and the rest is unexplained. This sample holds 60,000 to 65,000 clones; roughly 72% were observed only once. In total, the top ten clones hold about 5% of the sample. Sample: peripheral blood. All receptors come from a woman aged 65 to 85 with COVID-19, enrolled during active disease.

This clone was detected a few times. DNA of the CDR3: TGTGCCAGCTCACCCGGGACGGGGGGAGGACTAGCGGGTATCTCCTACGAGCAGTACGTC. Translated, it gives CASSPGTGGGLAGISYEQYV. The chain recombines TRBV18 with TRBJ2-7; 11 bases align to TRBD2. Trimming took 3 bases from V and 0 from J; bases not matched to a gene: 16. Germline V gene lookup returns CDR1 KGHSH and CDR2 LQKENI. This CDR3 region has 20 residues.

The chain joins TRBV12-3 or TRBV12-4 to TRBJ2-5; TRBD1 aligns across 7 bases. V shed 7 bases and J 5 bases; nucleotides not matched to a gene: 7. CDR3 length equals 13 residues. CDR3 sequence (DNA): TGTGCCAGCACCCGGACAGGCTGGGAGACCCAGTACTTC. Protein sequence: CASTRTGWETQYF.

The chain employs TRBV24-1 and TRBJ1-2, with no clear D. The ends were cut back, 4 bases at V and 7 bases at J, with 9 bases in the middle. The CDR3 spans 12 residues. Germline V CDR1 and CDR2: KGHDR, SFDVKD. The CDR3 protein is CATSDPEFGYTF. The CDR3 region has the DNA TGTGCCACCAGTGACCCCGAGTTTGGCTACACCTTC.

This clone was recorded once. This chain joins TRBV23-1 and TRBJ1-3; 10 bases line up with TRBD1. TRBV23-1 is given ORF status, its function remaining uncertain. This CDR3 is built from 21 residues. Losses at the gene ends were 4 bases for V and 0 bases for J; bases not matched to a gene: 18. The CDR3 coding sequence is TGCGCCAGCAGTCGACCGGCCGGGACAGGGGCAACGATTCCCTCTGGAAACACCATATATTTT. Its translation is CASSRPAGTGATIPSGNTIYF.

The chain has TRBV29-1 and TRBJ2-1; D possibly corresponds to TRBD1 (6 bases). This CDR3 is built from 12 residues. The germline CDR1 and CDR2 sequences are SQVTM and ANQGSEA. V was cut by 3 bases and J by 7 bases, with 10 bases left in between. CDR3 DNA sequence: TGCAGCGTTGAGAGGGGGAAAAATGAGCAGTTCTTC. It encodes CSVERGKNEQFF.

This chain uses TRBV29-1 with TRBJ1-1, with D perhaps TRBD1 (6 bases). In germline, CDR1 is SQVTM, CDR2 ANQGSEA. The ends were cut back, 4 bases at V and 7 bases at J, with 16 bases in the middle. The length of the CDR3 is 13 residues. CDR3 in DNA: TGCAGCGTTGCAAGCTTACAGGGAAGTGAAGCTTTCTTT. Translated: CSVASLQGSEAFF.

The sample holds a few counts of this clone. The CDR3 coding sequence is TGTGCCAGCAGGCGACAGGTTGGGAACACTGAAGCTTTCTTT. It yields the protein CASRRQVGNTEAFF. The chain couples TRBV6-5 to TRBJ1-1; perhaps TRBD1 as D (6 bases). The CDR3 runs 14 residues. Germline assignment: CDR1 MNHEY and CDR2 SVGAGI. V dropped 6 bases and J dropped 1 base, with 12 bases sitting between them.

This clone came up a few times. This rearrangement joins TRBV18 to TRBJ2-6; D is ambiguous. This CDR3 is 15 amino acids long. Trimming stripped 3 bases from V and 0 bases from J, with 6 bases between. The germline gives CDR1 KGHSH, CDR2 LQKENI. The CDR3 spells CASSPTTSGANVLTF. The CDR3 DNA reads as TGTGCCAGCTCACCCACTACCTCTGGGGCCAACGTCCTGACTTTC.

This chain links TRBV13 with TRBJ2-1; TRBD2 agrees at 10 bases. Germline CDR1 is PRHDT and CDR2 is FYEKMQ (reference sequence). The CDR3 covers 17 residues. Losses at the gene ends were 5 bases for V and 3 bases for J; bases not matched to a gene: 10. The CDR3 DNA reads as TGTGCCAGCAGCCTCATAACCGGGACTAGCGTCTACAATGAGCAGTTCTTC. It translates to CASSLITGTSVYNEQFF.

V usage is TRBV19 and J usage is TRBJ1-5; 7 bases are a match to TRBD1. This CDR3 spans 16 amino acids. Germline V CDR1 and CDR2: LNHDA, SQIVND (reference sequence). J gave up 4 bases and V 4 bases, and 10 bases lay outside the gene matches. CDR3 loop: CASSTPLNRGNQPQHF. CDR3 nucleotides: TGTGCCAGTAGTACTCCTCTCAACAGGGGAAATCAGCCCCAGCATTTT.

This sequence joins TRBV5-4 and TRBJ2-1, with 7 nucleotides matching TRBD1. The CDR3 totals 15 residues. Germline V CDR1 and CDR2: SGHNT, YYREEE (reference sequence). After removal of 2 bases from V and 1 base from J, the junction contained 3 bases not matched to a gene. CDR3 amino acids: CASSFNRGSYNEQFF. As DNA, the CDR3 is TGTGCCAGCAGCTTCAACAGGGGTTCCTACAATGAGCAGTTCTTC. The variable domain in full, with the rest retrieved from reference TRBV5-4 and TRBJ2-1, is ETGVTQSPTHLIKTRGQQVTLRCSSQSGHNTVSWYQQALGQGPQFIFQYYREEENGRGNFPPRFSGLQFPNYSSELNVNALELDDSALYLCASSFNRGSYNEQFFGPGTRLTVL.

Written as DNA, the CDR3 is TGTGCCAGCAGGAAACAGGGGGCCTCTAGCAATCAGCCCCAGCATTTT. Translating gives CASRKQGASSNQPQHF. The chain recombines TRBV2 with TRBJ1-5; TRBD1 aligns across 9 bases. Germline CDR1 reads SNHLY; CDR2 reads FYNNEI. The CDR3 loop spans 16 amino acids. With 6 bases clipped from V and 0 bases from J, the junction kept 6 bases outside the gene matches.

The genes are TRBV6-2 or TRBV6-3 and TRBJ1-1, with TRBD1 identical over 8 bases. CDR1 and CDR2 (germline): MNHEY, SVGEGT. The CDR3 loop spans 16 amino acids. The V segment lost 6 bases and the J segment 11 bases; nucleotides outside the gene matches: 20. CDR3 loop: CASSPAAGGVRAGAFF. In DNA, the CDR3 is TGTGCCAGCAGCCCGGCGGCAGGGGGCGTCCGGGCGGGTGCTTTCTTT.

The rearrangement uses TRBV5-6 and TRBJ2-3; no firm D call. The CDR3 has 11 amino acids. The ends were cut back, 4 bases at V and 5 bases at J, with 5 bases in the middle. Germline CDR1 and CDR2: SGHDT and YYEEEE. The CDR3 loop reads CASSLRDTQYF. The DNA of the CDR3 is TGTGCCAGCAGCCTTAGAGATACGCAGTATTTT.

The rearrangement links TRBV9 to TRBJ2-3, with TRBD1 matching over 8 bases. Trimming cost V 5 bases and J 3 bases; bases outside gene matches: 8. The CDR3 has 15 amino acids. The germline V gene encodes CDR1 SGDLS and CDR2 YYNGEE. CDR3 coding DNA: TGTGCCAGCAGATCAATAGGACAGGGAACAGATACGCAGTATTTT. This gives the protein CASRSIGQGTDTQYF.

CDR3 DNA: TGTGCCAGCAGTCCCTACTCCGGTCAGCCCCAGCATTTT. Its translation: CASSPYSGQPQHF. This chain uses TRBV6-2 or TRBV6-3 with TRBJ1-5; no clear D gene. CDR1 and CDR2 from the germline V gene are MNHEY and SVGEGT. This CDR3 is built from 13 residues. The V end lost 5 bases, the J end lost 6 bases, and 11 bases lay between the germline ends.

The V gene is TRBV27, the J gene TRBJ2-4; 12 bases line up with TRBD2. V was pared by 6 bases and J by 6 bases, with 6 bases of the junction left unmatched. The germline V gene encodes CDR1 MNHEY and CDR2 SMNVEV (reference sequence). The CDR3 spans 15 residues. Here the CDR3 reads CASSTGLAGRNIQYF. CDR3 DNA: TGTGCCAGCAGCACAGGACTAGCGGGGAGAAACATTCAGTACTTC.

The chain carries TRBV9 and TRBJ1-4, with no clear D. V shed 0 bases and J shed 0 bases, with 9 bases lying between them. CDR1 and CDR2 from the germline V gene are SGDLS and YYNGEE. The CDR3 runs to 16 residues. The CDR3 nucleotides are TGTGCCAGCAGCGTAGGTGAGAGTGCAACTAATGAAAAACTGTTTTTT. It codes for CASSVGESATNEKLFF.

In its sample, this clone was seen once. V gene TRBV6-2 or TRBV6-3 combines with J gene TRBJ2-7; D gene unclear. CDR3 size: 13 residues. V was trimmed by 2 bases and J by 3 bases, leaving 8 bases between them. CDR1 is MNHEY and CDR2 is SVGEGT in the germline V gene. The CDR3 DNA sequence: TGTGCCAGCAGTTACGGTCTCTACTACGAGCAGTACGTC. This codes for CASSYGLYYEQYV.

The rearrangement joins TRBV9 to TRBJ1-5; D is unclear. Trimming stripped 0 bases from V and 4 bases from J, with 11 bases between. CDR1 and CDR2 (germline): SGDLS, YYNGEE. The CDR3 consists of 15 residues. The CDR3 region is CASSVDGRGNQPQHF. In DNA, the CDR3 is TGTGCCAGCAGCGTAGATGGTCGGGGTAATCAGCCCCAGCATTTT.

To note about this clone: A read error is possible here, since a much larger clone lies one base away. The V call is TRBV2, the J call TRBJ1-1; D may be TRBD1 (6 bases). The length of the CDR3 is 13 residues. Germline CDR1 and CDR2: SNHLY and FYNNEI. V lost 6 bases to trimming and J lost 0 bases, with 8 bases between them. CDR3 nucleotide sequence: TGTGCCAGCAGCACAGGGATGAACACTGAAGCTTTCTTT. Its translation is CASSTGMNTEAFF.